Detailed here is one T cell receptor beta chain. Its matching antigen is unknown. Time point: pretreatment peripheral blood. Each patient presented with locally advanced or metastatic urothelial carcinoma. The sample comes from a study of PD-L1 blockade in urothelial cancer. Study details: Blood was evaluated 3 weeks (second dose) and 6 weeks after therapy began. Per blood sample, T cells had a median of roughly 150,000. Overall study findings and caveats: A below-median TCR clonality in blood before treatment predicted better survival.

Sequenced by immunoSEQ multiplex PCR; TCRdb stores in-frame clones only, minus some. Among 85,000 to 100,000 clones listed, 80% to 90% were seen once. The trim removed 6 bases at V and 1 base at J, leaving 4 bases unmatched. This CDR3 is built from 15 residues. Germline V gene data show CDR1 as SNHLY and CDR2 as FYNNEI. V and J are TRBV2 and TRBJ1-1, with 11 bases fitting TRBD1. The specimen was PBMCs, collected around atezolizumab (anti-PD-L1) treatment. This receptor was obtained from a man aged 55 to 70 with urothelial cancer. CDR3 in amino acids: CASRTGTGGNTEAFF. As DNA, the CDR3 is TGTGCCAGCAGAACCGGGACAGGGGGGAACACTGAAGCTTTCTTT.